What follows is one TCR beta chain and its context. The antigen remains unidentified. This CDR3 spans 15 amino acids. The germline CDR1 and CDR2 sequences are SGHRS and YFSETQ. V was clipped by 5 bases and J by 3 bases; unmatched bases: 11. The data were obtained in a study of cytomegalovirus exposure and HLA in healthy donors. About the study: HLA-typed donors were the source of about 85 million unique TCRs held in an early data release. Study results and limitations: CMV serostatus was the sole immune exposure data available.

Amplification used 60 Vbeta primers and 13 Jbeta primers. Assay: immunoSEQ multiplex PCR; the TCRdb copy retains only in-frame clones and omits some. The sample lists more than 130,000 clones, 60% to 85% seen once, with 6.8% in the top ten. The sequenced sample was PBMCs. The receptor's source is a man in his forties or fifties in good health and CMV-seropositive. This chain links TRBV5-1 with TRBJ2-7; 7 bases map to TRBD1. CDR3 sequence: CASSSGQVLVYEQYF. CDR3 nucleotide sequence: TGCGCCAGCAGTTCTGGACAGGTTCTAGTCTACGAGCAGTACTTC. Filled out from reference TRBV5-1 and TRBJ2-7, the complete variable domain reads KAGVTQTPRYLIKTRGQQVTLSCSPISGHRSVSWYQQTPGQGLQFLFEYFSETQRNKGNFPGRFSGRQFSNSRSEMNVSTLELGDSALYLCASSSGQVLVYEQYFGPGTRLTVT.